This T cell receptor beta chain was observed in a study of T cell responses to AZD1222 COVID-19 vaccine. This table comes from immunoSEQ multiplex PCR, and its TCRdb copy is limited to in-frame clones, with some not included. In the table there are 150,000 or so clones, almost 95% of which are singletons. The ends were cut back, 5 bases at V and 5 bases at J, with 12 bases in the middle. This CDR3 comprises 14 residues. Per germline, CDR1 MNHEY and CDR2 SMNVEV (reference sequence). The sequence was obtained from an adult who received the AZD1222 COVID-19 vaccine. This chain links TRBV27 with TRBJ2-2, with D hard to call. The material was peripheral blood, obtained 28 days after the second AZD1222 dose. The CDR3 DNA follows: TGTGCCAGCAGTGCGTTGGGGTTGACCGGGGAGCTGTTTTTT. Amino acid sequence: CASSALGLTGELFF.